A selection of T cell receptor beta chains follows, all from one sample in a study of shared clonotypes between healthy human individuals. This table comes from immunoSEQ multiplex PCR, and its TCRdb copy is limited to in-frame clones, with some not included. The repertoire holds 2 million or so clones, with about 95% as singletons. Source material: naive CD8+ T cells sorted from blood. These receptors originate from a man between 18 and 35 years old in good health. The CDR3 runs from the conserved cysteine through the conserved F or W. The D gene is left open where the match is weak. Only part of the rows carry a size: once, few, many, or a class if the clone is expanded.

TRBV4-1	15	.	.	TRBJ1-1	TGCGCCAGCAGCCAAGAGGCGGGGGAGAACACTGAAGCTTTCTTT	CASSQEAGENTEAFF
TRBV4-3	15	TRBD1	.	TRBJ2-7	TGCGCCAGCAGCCAAGCAGGGGGCGCGTCCTACGAGCAGTACTTC	CASSQAGGASYEQYF
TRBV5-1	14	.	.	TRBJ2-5	TGCGCCAGCAGCTTGTACCGGGGGAAAGAGACCCAGTACTTC	CASSLYRGKETQYF
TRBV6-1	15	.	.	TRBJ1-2	TGTGCCAGCAGTGAAAGTGGGGCGGTCGGCTATGGCTACACCTTC	CASSESGAVGYGYTF
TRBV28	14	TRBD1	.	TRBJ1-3	TGTGCCAGCAGGCCGGGACAGGGAATAGACACCATATATTTT	CASRPGQGIDTIYF
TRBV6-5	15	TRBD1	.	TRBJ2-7	TGTGCCAGCAGTTACTCGGAGACAGGGGGCTACGAGCAGTACTTC	CASSYSETGGYEQYF
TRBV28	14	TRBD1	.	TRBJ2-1	TGTGCCAGCAGCTGGACAGGGGGGAACAATGAGCAGTTCTTC	CASSWTGGNNEQFF
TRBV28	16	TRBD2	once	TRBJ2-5	TGTGCCAGCAGTTTTACGCTAGCGGGGAGTCAAGAGACCCAGTACTTC	CASSFTLAGSQETQYF
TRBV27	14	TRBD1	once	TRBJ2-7	TGTGCCAGCAGTAACAGGGGGACAGGCTACGAGCAGTACTTC	CASSNRGTGYEQYF
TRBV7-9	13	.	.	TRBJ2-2	TGTGCCAGCATTTCACGGAACACCGGGGAGCTGTTTTTT	CASISRNTGELFF
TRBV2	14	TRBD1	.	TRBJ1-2	TGTGCCAGCAGGCCAGATACAGGGGGAAATGGCTACACCTTC	CASRPDTGGNGYTF
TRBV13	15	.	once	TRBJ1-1	TGTGCCAGCAGCTTAGTCGAGGGGATGAACACTGAAGCTTTCTTT	CASSLVEGMNTEAFF
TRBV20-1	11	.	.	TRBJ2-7	TGCAGTGCTCGGGCGGTGAGCGAGCAGTACTTC	CSARAVSEQYF
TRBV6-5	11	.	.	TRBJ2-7	TGTGCCAGCAGTGACGGATACGAGCAGTACTTC	CASSDGYEQYF
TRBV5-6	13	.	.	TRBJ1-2	TGTGCCAGCAGCTTGGGCAGCAACTATGGCTACACCTTC	CASSLGSNYGYTF
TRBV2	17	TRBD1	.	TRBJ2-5	TGTGCCAGCAGCGATACTATGGACAGGGGGCAGCCAGAGACCCAGTACTTC	CASSDTMDRGQPETQYF
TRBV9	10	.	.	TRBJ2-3	TGTGCCAGCGGACCTGATACGCAGTATTTT	CASGPDTQYF
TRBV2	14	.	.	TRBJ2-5	TGTGCCAGCAGCCCCTTGAGGGGGGGGGAGACCCAGTACTTC	CASSPLRGGETQYF
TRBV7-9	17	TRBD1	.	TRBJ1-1	TGTGCCAGCAGCCCTCAACAGGGGGCCCACGGAGACACTGAAGCTTTCTTT	CASSPQQGAHGDTEAFF
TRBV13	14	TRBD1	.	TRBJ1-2	TGTGCCAGCAGCGAAGGGACAGGGAACTATGGCTACACCTTC	CASSEGTGNYGYTF
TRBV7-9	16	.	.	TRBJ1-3	TGTGCCAGCAGCGCCGGGACCGCGGACCTCCGAAACACCATATATTTT	CASSAGTADLRNTIYF
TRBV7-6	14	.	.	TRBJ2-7	TGTGCCAGCAGCTTATCCTTCTCTTCCTACGAGCAGTACTTC	CASSLSFSSYEQYF
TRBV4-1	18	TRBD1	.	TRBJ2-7	TGCGCCAGCAGCCAAGCCCGAGGGGGCTGGGTCGGTGAATACGAGCAGTACTTC	CASSQARGGWVGEYEQYF
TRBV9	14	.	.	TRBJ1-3	TGTGCCAGCAGCGTAGGTGATTCTGGAAACACCATATATTTT	CASSVGDSGNTIYF
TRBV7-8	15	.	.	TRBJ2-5	TGTGCCAGCAGCTTAGCCCTCGACAGTCCTGGGGACCAGTACTTC	CASSLALDSPGDQYF
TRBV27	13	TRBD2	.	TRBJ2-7	TGTGCCAGCAGCCTCGGGACTAGCAACGAGCAGTACTTC	CASSLGTSNEQYF
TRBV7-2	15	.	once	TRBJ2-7	TGTGCCAGCAGCCCGATCGGACTTAAATCCTACGAGCAGTACTTC	CASSPIGLKSYEQYF
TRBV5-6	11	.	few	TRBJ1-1	TGTGCCAGCAGCTTCGGAGGGTTGGCTTTCTTT	CASSFGGLAFF
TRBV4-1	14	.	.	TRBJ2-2	TGCGCCAGCAGCCAAGGCGAGGGCGCCGGGGAGCTGTTTTTT	CASSQGEGAGELFF
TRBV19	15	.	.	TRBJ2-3	TGTGCCAGTAGTATAGGGGTAGACAACACAGATACGCAGTATTTT	CASSIGVDNTDTQYF
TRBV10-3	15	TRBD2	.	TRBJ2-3	TGTGCCATAACTAATGGACTAGCGGGGGCAGATACGCAGTATTTT	CAITNGLAGADTQYF
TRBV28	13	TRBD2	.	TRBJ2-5	TGTGCCAGCAGTAGCGGGAGTTGGCAGACCCAGTACTTC	CASSSGSWQTQYF
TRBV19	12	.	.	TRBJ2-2	TGTGCCAGTAGGTCGGGGGAAGGGGAGCTGTTTTTT	CASRSGEGELFF
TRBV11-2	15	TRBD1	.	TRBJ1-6	TGTGCCAGCAGCTTAGAACACAGGGGGCCTTCACCCCTCCACTTT	CASSLEHRGPSPLHF
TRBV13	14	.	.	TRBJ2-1	TGTGCCAGCAGGGAGGGGGGCTCCTACAATGAGCAGTTCTTC	CASREGGSYNEQFF
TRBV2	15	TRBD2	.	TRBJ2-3	TGTGCCAGCAGTGGGCTAGCGGGGAGCACAGATACGCAGTATTTT	CASSGLAGSTDTQYF
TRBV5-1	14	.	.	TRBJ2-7	TGCGCCAGCAGCCCCGACAGCAGGGGTTACGAGCAGTACTTC	CASSPDSRGYEQYF